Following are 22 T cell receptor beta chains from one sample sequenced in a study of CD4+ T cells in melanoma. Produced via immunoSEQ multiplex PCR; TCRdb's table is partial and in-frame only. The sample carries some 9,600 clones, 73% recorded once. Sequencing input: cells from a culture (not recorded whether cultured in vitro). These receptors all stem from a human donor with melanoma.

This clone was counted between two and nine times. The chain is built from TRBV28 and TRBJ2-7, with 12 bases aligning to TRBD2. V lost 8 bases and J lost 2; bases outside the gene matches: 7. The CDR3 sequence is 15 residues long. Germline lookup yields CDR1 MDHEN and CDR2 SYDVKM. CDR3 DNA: TGTGCCAGCCGAAGGTCTAGCGGGGGGGCCTACGAGCAGTACTTC. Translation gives CASRRSSGGAYEQYF.

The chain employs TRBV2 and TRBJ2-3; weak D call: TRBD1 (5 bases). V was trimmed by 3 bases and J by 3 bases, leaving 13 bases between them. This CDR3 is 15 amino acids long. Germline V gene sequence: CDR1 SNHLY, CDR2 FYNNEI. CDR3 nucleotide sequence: TGTGCCAGCAGTGAGTTAGGCAGGGCTACAGATACGCAGTATTTT. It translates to CASSELGRATDTQYF. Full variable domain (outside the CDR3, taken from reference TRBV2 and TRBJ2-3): EPEVTQTPSHQVTQMGQEVILRCVPISNHLYFYWYRQILGQKVEFLVSFYNNEISEKSEIFDDQFSVERPDGSNFTLKIRSTKLEDSAMYFCASSELGRATDTQYFGPGTRLTVL.

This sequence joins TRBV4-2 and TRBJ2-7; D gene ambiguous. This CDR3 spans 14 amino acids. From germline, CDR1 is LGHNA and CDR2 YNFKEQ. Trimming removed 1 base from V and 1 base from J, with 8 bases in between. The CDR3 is CASSQALGSYEQYF. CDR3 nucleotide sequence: TGTGCCAGCAGCCAAGCGCTGGGATCCTACGAGCAGTACTTC.

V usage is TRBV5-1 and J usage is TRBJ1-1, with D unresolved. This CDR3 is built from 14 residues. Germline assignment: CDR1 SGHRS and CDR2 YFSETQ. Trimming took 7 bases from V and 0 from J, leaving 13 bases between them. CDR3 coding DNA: TGCGCCAGCCATTCCTCCACGGTGAACACTGAAGCTTTCTTT. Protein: CASHSSTVNTEAFF.

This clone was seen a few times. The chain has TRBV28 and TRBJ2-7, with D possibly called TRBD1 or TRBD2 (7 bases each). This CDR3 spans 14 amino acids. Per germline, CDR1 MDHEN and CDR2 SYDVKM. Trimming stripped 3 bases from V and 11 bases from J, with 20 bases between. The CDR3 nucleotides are TGTGCCAGCAGTTTCAGGGGGGGCACCCCTCCGAAGTACTTC. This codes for CASSFRGGTPPKYF.

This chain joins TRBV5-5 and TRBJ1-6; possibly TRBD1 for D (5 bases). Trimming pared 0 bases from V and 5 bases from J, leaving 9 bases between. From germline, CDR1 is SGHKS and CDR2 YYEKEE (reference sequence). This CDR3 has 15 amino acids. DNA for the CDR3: TGTGCCAGCAGCTTGGCAGGGCGAGATAATTCACCCCTCCACTTT. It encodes CASSLAGRDNSPLHF.

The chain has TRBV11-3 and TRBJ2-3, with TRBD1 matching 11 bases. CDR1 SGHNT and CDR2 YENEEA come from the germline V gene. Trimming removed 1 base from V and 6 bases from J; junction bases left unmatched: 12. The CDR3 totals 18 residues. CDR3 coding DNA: TGTGCCAGCAGCTTAGTTCCTCCGGGACAGGGGGGATTGGATACGCAGTATTTT. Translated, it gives CASSLVPPGQGGLDTQYF.

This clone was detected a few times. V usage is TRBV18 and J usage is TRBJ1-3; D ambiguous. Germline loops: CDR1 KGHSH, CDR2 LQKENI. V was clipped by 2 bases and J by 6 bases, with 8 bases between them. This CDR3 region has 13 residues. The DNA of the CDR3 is TGTGCCAGCTCACCAGGCGACTTAAACACCATATATTTT. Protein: CASSPGDLNTIYF. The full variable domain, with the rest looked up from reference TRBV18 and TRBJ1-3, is NAGVMQNPRHLVRRRGQEARLRCSPMKGHSHVYWYRQLPEEGLKFMVYLQKENIIDESGMPKERFSAEFPKEGPSILRIQQVVRGDSAAYFCASSPGDLNTIYFGEGSWLTVV.

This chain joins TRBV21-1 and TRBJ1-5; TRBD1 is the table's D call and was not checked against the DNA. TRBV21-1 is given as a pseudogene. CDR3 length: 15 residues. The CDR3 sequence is CASIPEKSGGRPQHF. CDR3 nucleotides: TGTGCCAGCATCCCGGAGAAGTCAGGGGGGAGGCCCCAGCATTTT.

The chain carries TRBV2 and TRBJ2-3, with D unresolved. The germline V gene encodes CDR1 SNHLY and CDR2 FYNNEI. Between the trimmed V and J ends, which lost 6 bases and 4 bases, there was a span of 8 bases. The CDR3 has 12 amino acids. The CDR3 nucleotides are TGTGCCAGCAGCGCTTATTCAGATACGCAGTATTTT. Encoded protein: CASSAYSDTQYF.

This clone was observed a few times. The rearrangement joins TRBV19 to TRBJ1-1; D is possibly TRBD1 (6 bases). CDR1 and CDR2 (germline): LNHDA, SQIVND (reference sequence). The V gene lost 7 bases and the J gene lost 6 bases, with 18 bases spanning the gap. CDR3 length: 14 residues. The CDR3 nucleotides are TGTGCCAGTAAGTACCCCGGACAGCGAGCTGAAGCTTTCTTT. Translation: CASKYPGQRAEAFF.

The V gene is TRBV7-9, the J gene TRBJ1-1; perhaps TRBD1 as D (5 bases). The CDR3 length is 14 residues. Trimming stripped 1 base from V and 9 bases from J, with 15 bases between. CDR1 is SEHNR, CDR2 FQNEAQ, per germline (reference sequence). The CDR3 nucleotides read TGTGCCAGCAGCTTAGGAAGGGACGGAGGGAAAGCTTTCTTT. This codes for CASSLGRDGGKAFF.

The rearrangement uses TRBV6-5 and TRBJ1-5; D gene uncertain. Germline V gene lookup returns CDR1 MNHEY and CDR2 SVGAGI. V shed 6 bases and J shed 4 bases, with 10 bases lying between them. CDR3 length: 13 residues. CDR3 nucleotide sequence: TGTGCCAGCAGCGCCGCTCAGAATCAGCCCCAGCATTTT. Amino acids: CASSAAQNQPQHF.

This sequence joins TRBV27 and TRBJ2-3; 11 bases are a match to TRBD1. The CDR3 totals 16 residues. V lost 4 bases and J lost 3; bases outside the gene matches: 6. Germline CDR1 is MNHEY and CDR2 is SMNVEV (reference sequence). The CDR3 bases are TGTGCCAGCAGTTCCAGGACAGGGGGCAGTACAGATACGCAGTATTTT. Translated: CASSSRTGGSTDTQYF.

CDR3 coding DNA: TGTGCCAGCAGCTTAGGGTCGGGGGTCTACGAGCAGTACTTC. Translated, it gives CASSLGSGVYEQYF. The chain employs TRBV7-6 and TRBJ2-7; D might be TRBD2 (6 bases). Trimming cost V 1 base and J 3 bases, with 10 bases left between them. CDR3 size: 14 residues. Germline V gene data show CDR1 as SGHVS and CDR2 as FNYEAQ.

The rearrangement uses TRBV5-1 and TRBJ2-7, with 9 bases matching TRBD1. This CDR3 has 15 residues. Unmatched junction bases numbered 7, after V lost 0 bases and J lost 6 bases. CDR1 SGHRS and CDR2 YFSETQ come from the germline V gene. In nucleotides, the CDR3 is TGCGCCAGCAGCTTGGGAGTGACAGGGGGGGGCGAGCAGTACTTC. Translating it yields CASSLGVTGGGEQYF.

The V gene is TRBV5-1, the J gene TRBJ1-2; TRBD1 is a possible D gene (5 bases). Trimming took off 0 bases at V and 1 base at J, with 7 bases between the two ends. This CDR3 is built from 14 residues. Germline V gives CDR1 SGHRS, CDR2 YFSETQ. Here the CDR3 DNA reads TGCGCCAGCAGCTTGGGACAGATTAACTATGGCTACACCTTC. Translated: CASSLGQINYGYTF.

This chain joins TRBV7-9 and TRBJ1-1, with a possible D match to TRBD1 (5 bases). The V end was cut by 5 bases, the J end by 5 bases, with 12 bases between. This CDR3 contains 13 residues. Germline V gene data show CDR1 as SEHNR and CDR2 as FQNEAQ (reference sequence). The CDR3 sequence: CASSVQTGTEAFF. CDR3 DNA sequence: TGTGCCAGCAGCGTACAAACAGGAACTGAAGCTTTCTTT. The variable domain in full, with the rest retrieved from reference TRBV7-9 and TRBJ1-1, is DTGVSQNPRHKITKRGQNVTFRCDPISEHNRLYWYRQTLGQGPEFLTYFQNEAQLEKSRLLSDRFSAERPKGSFSTLEIQRTEQGDSAMYLCASSVQTGTEAFFGQGTRLTVV.

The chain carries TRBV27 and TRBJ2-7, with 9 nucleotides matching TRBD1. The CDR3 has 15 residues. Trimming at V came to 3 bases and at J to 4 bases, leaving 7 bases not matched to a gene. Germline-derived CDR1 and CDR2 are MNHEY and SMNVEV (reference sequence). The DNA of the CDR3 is TGTGCCAGCAGTTTTCTGGGACAGGGTACATACGAGCAGTACTTC. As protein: CASSFLGQGTYEQYF.

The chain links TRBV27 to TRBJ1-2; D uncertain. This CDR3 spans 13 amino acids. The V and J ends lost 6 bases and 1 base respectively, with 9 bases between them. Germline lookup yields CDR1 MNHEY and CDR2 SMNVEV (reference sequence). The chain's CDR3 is CASSRTVNYGYTF. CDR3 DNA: TGTGCCAGCAGCCGGACGGTTAACTATGGCTACACCTTC.

In nucleotides, the CDR3 is TGTGCCAGTAGTATAAGCAGGGGGGATACTGAAGCTTTCTTT. It translates to CASSISRGDTEAFF. V gene TRBV19 combines with J gene TRBJ1-1; 7 bases fit TRBD1. This CDR3 is built from 14 residues. V dropped 2 bases and J dropped 5; count of bases not matched to a gene: 5. Germline CDR1 LNHDA, CDR2 SQIVND (reference sequence). Using reference TRBV19 and TRBJ1-1 for the parts outside the CDR3, the full variable domain is DGGITQSPKYLFRKEGQNVTLSCEQNLNHDAMYWYRQDPGQGLRLIYYSQIVNDFQKGDIAEGYSVSREKKESFPLTVTSAQKNPTAFYLCASSISRGDTEAFFGQGTRLTVV.

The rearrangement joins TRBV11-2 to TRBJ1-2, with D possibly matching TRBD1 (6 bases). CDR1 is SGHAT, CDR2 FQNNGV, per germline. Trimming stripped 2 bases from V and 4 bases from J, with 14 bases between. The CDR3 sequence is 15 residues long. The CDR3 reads CASSLTGQGGYGYTF. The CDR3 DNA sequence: TGTGCCAGCAGCTTAACGGGGCAAGGGGGCTATGGCTACACCTTC.